This TCR beta chain was profiled in a study of beta chain features in type 1 diabetes. Study-wide results and caveats: Across patients, naive, central memory and Treg TCRB repertoires exhibited apparently greater similarity than was observed across healthy donors. In all four CD4+ subsets, TCRB CDR3 length was significantly, moderately reduced in type 1 diabetes.

Purities over 95% were achieved in all sorted populations. In germline, CDR1 is MNHEY, CDR2 SVGAGI. The ends were cut back, 2 bases at V and 6 bases at J, with 7 bases in the middle. This CDR3 has 12 residues. As for this clone: Its target is unknown.

The study reverse transcribed the entire isolated RNA, so it sequenced expressed TCRB transcripts. TCRdb keeps only in-frame clones here, not all; method: immunoSEQ multiplex PCR. The sample yields 350,000 to 400,000 clones, about 15% seen once. Source material: naive CD4+ T cells from blood. The sequence came from a woman in her late teens or twenties in good health. The chain employs TRBV6-5 and TRBJ1-2, with D possibly being TRBD1 (6 bases). The CDR3 DNA follows: TGTGCCAGCAGTTACGAGGGGGATGGCTACACCTTC. Its translation is CASSYEGDGYTF.